The 25 T cell receptor beta chains below were found in one sample sequenced in a study of blood T cell repertoires in COVID-19. TCRdb's copy holds only in-frame clones and misses some; the assay was immunoSEQ multiplex PCR. The sample yields 120,000 to 150,000 clones, over 65% seen once. The sample was peripheral blood. The receptors stem from a human donor in a cohort sampled during active COVID-19.

Note on this clone: One junction end does not reproduce the germline sequence, and a read error may be involved. The CDR3 loop is CASSLASLGSDTQYF. DNA of the CDR3: TGTGCCAGCAGCCTAGCGAGTCTAGGATCAGATACGCAGTATTTT. J is TRBJ2-3 and V is TRBV11-1; D may be TRBD2 (6 bases). CDR3 size: 15 residues. The germline V gene has CDR1 SGHAT and CDR2 FQDESV (reference sequence).

The rearrangement joins TRBV5-4 to TRBJ1-6; 9 bases fit TRBD1. CDR3 length: 18 amino acids. Trimming removed 6 bases from V and 9 bases from J; junction bases left unmatched: 19. CDR1 and CDR2 (germline): SGHNT, YYREEE (reference sequence). For the CDR3, the DNA is TGTGCCAGCACCCTTTCCGGGACAGGGACGCGGGGTATTTCACCCCTCCACTTT. It is translated as CASTLSGTGTRGISPLHF.

This clone was observed a single time. The gene calls are TRBV4-1 and TRBJ2-3, with 10 bases identical to TRBD2. The CDR3 covers 16 residues. CDR1 MGHRA and CDR2 YSYEKL come from the germline V gene. J was trimmed by 4 bases and V by 2 bases; bases with no gene match: 6. In DNA form, the CDR3 reads TGCGCCAGCAGCCAAAGTCTAGCGGGGGCGGCAGATACGCAGTATTTT. This translates into CASSQSLAGAADTQYF.

V and J are TRBV3-1 (or the pseudogene TRBV3-2) and TRBJ2-1; D ambiguous. With 0 bases removed from V and 5 bases from J, the gap between germline ends came to 14 bases. The germline CDR1 and CDR2 sequences are LGHDT and YNNKEL (reference sequence). This CDR3 comprises 16 residues. CDR3 nucleotide sequence: TGTGCCAGCAGCCAAGATTTCAGCGCAAAGCACAATGAGCAGTTCTTC. Its translation is CASSQDFSAKHNEQFF.

This rearrangement joins TRBV6-6 to TRBJ2-1; 13 bases fit TRBD2. V gave up 4 bases and J gave up 6 bases; unmatched junction bases: 3. Germline assignment: CDR1 MNHNY and CDR2 SVGAGI (reference sequence). The CDR3 extends over 15 amino acids. CDR3 in DNA: TGTGCCAGCAGTTCCGGGACTAGCGGGGTCAATGAGCAGTTCTTC. Amino acid sequence: CASSSGTSGVNEQFF.

This clone was picked up many times. The rearrangement uses TRBV30 and TRBJ2-7, with D possibly matching TRBD2 (5 bases). Germline CDR1 and CDR2: GTSNPN and SVGIG (reference sequence). Trimming stripped 0 bases from V and 4 bases from J, with 16 bases between. The CDR3 covers 15 residues. CDR3: CAWSVPGGLGYEQYF. Here the CDR3 DNA reads TGTGCCTGGAGTGTACCAGGAGGTCTTGGGTACGAGCAGTACTTC. The full variable domain, rest sourced from reference TRBV30 and TRBJ2-7, is SQTIHQWPATLVQPVGSPLSLECTVEGTSNPNLYWYRQAAGRGLQLLFYSVGIGQISSEVPQNLSASRPQDRQFILSSKKLLLSDSGFYLCAWSVPGGLGYEQYFGPGTRLTVT.

V is TRBV7-2 and J is TRBJ1-5; 9 bases line up with TRBD1. Trimming took 6 bases from V and 6 from J; bases not matched to a gene: 9. The CDR3 has 15 residues. Per the germline V gene, CDR1 is SGHTA and CDR2 is FQGNSA. The CDR3 DNA reads TGTGCCAGCAGTGGGGTACAGGGGGCTAGTCAGCCCCAGCATTTT. It yields the protein CASSGVQGASQPQHF.

A single count supports this clone. V usage is TRBV4-1 and J usage is TRBJ1-6, with 7 bases matching TRBD1. The trim removed 3 bases at V and 8 bases at J, leaving 10 bases unmatched. Germline V CDR1 and CDR2: MGHRA, YSYEKL. CDR3 length: 16 residues. The CDR3 loop is CASSHQPARGDSPLHF. CDR3 DNA: TGCGCCAGCAGCCATCAACCGGCCAGGGGGGATTCACCCCTCCACTTT.

This clone was recorded once. The J gene is TRBJ2-1, the V gene TRBV28; TRBD2 matches 12 bases. V was pared by 7 bases and J by 9 bases, with 10 bases of the junction left unmatched. Germline assignment: CDR1 MDHEN and CDR2 SYDVKM. The CDR3 is 15 amino acids. This chain's CDR3 is CASTLGTSGWGEQFF. The CDR3 DNA reads as TGTGCCAGCACCCTAGGGACTAGCGGGTGGGGTGAGCAGTTCTTC.

This clone was found a few times. This chain joins TRBV6-2 or TRBV6-3 and TRBJ2-2, with D unresolved. V shed 2 bases and J shed 4 bases, with 8 bases lying between them. The length of the CDR3 is 14 residues. Germline CDR1 MNHEY, CDR2 SVGEGT. The CDR3 DNA reads TGTGCCAGCAGTTACGAGGTGTTCACCGGGGAGCTGTTTTTT. It codes for CASSYEVFTGELFF.

V is TRBV18 and J is TRBJ2-3, with TRBD2 matching over 8 bases. The length of the CDR3 is 13 residues. In germline, CDR1 is KGHSH, CDR2 LQKENI. V lost 3 bases and J lost 8; bases outside the gene matches: 4. CDR3 sequence reads: CASSPGTRGTQYF. In DNA form, the CDR3 reads TGTGCCAGCTCACCCGGGACTAGGGGTACGCAGTATTTT.

The chain employs TRBV10-1 and TRBJ2-1, with 12 bases fitting TRBD2. The CDR3 runs 17 residues. V shed 4 bases, J shed 7 bases, and the junction held 11 bases outside the gene matches. The germline V gene has CDR1 WNHNN and CDR2 SYGVQD (reference sequence). The CDR3 loop is CASSGLAGERGGNEQFF. The CDR3 DNA sequence: TGCGCCAGCAGTGGACTAGCGGGAGAGAGAGGGGGGAATGAGCAGTTCTTC.

This chain uses TRBV3-1 (or the pseudogene TRBV3-2) with TRBJ2-3, with 14 bases that match TRBD2. CDR1 is LGHDT and CDR2 is YNNKEL in the germline V gene (reference sequence). The CDR3 is made up of 21 amino acids. The V segment lost 0 bases and the J segment 7 bases; nucleotides outside the gene matches: 18. The CDR3 region has the DNA TGTGCCAGCAGCCAAGATCCCCAGCGGACTAGCGGGAGGAGACGAGGTAATACGCAGTATTTT. Its translation is CASSQDPQRTSGRRRGNTQYF.

V usage is TRBV19 and J usage is TRBJ1-3; D may be TRBD1 (5 bases). This CDR3 has 13 amino acids. Germline CDR1 reads LNHDA; CDR2 reads SQIVND (reference sequence). Between the trimmed V and J ends, which lost 10 bases and 8 bases, there was a span of 18 bases. For the CDR3, the DNA is TGTGCCACCAAAATCGCCGGGGGTTACACCATATATTTT. This translates into CATKIAGGYTIYF.

This rearrangement joins TRBV2 to TRBJ1-2; the D gene is possibly TRBD1 (6 bases). V was clipped by 8 bases and J by 10 bases, with 17 bases between them. This CDR3 has 12 residues. Germline CDR1 reads SNHLY; CDR2 reads FYNNEI. CDR3 nucleotide sequence: TGTGCCAGCGGGGGCGACAAAACTGACTACACCTTC. Its protein is CASGGDKTDYTF.

The V and J genes are TRBV2 and TRBJ1-1; 9 nucleotides line up with TRBD1. Germline CDR1 is SNHLY and CDR2 is FYNNEI. CDR3 size: 15 residues. With 5 bases clipped from V and 1 base from J, the junction kept 5 bases outside the gene matches. The DNA of the CDR3 is TGTGCCAGCAGTTACCAGGGACAGGGGAACACTGAAGCTTTCTTT. It translates to CASSYQGQGNTEAFF. Together with reference TRBV2 and TRBJ1-1, the CDR3 gives the full variable domain: EPEVTQTPSHQVTQMGQEVILRCVPISNHLYFYWYRQILGQKVEFLVSFYNNEISEKSEIFDDQFSVERPDGSNFTLKIRSTKLEDSAMYFCASSYQGQGNTEAFFGQGTRLTVV.

The rearrangement joins TRBV27 to TRBJ2-2; 14 nucleotides align to TRBD2. Trimming removed 10 bases from V and 2 bases from J; junction bases left unmatched: 6. Per the germline V gene, CDR1 is MNHEY and CDR2 is SMNVEV (reference sequence). The CDR3 has 16 residues. DNA for the CDR3: TGTGCCACCATGACTAGCGGGGGGGTTAACACCGGGGAGCTGTTTTTT. Translating it yields CATMTSGGVNTGELFF.

The chain links TRBV9 to TRBJ2-3, with a possible D match to TRBD2 (6 bases). In germline, CDR1 is SGDLS, CDR2 YYNGEE. Trimming shortened V by 4 bases and J by 6 bases, and 21 bases separated the two germline ends. The CDR3 totals 16 residues. This chain's CDR3 is CASSPPLAGGVDTQYF. As DNA, the CDR3 is TGTGCCAGCAGCCCCCCGCTAGCCGGGGGTGTGGATACGCAGTATTTT.

The chain recombines TRBV9 with TRBJ2-5, with 11 bases aligning to TRBD1. The CDR3 is made up of 18 amino acids. The trim removed 3 bases at V and 4 bases at J, leaving 14 bases unmatched. CDR1 SGDLS and CDR2 YYNGEE come from the germline V gene. For the CDR3, the DNA is TGTGCCAGCAGCGACGACACGGACAGGGGGCTTTTAGGAGAGACCCAGTACTTC. This encodes CASSDDTDRGLLGETQYF.

This chain uses TRBV18 with TRBJ2-3; 8 positions match TRBD2. This CDR3 contains 16 residues. Germline V gives CDR1 KGHSH, CDR2 LQKENI. V trimming: 3 bases; J trimming: 5 bases; junction bases outside the gene matches: 10. The CDR3 sequence: CASSPPGSGEGDTQYF. The CDR3 bases are TGTGCCAGCTCACCCCCGGGTAGCGGGGAGGGAGATACGCAGTATTTT.

This clone was found many times. The chain employs TRBV19 and TRBJ2-7; tentative D call: TRBD2 (6 bases). The length of the CDR3 is 13 residues. Between the trimmed V and J ends, which lost 4 bases and 3 bases, there was a span of 10 bases. Germline assignment: CDR1 LNHDA and CDR2 SQIVND (reference sequence). This chain's CDR3 is CASSTEGGYEQYF. In nucleotides, the CDR3 is TGTGCCAGTAGTACCGAGGGAGGCTACGAGCAGTACTTC.

The chain carries TRBV2 and TRBJ1-5; D uncertain. Germline CDR1 and CDR2: SNHLY and FYNNEI. The CDR3 length is 11 residues. The V gene lost 4 bases and the J gene lost 15 bases, with 13 bases spanning the gap. The CDR3 region has the DNA TGTGCCAGCAGTGTATCGTATTTGAGGCATTTT. This translates into CASSVSYLRHF.

The chain employs TRBV5-4 and TRBJ2-3; 13 nucleotides line up with TRBD2. Germline V gene data show CDR1 as SGHNT and CDR2 as YYREEE (reference sequence). The V segment lost 2 bases and the J segment 4 bases; nucleotides outside the gene matches: 4. This CDR3 region has 16 residues. The CDR3: CASSFGLAGVADTQYF. The CDR3 nucleotides are TGTGCCAGCAGCTTCGGACTAGCGGGAGTGGCAGATACGCAGTATTTT.

The genes are TRBV5-6 and TRBJ2-7; TRBD2 matches at 14 bases. Germline assignment: CDR1 SGHDT and CDR2 YYEEEE. The CDR3 is 16 residues long. V gave up 4 bases and J gave up 0 bases; unmatched junction bases: 3. The CDR3 sequence is CASSPGLAGVSYEQYV. The CDR3 nucleotides read TGTGCCAGCAGCCCGGGACTAGCGGGGGTCTCCTACGAGCAGTACGTC.

In its sample, this clone was seen a few times. The gene calls are TRBV2 and TRBJ2-7, with 7 bases aligning to TRBD2. Germline CDR1 is SNHLY and CDR2 is FYNNEI. V was clipped by 8 bases and J by 9 bases; unmatched bases: 10. This CDR3 is built from 12 residues. The CDR3 protein is CASRGEPRRQYF. Here the CDR3 DNA reads TGTGCCAGCCGGGGGGAACCCCGGCGGCAGTACTTC.